One sample yielded the 3 T cell receptor beta chains listed below, sequenced in a study of blood T cell repertoires in COVID-19. Sequencing was performed with immunoSEQ multiplex PCR; in TCRdb, only in-frame clones are kept and a portion is missing. The table has 350,000 to 450,000 clones, about 88% seen once. The source material was PBMCs or T cells enriched from blood (not recorded which). Receptors originate from a woman younger than 30 who had been exposed to COVID-19.

This chain connects TRBV5-6 to TRBJ2-5; weak D call: TRBD1 (6 bases). The CDR3 is 14 amino acids. V dropped 2 bases and J dropped 1 base, with 9 bases sitting between them. CDR1 is SGHDT and CDR2 is YYEEEE in the germline V gene. The CDR3 reads CASSLQGSQETQYF. In DNA form, the CDR3 reads TGTGCCAGCAGCTTACAGGGAAGCCAAGAGACCCAGTACTTC.

The gene calls are TRBV7-2 and TRBJ2-1; 14 bases fit TRBD2. Trimming at V came to 1 base and at J to 5 bases, leaving 7 bases not matched to a gene. CDR1 is SGHTA, CDR2 FQGNSA, per germline. The CDR3 loop spans 18 amino acids. CDR3 bases: TGTGCCAGCAGCTTAGATAGACCGGGACTAGCGGGAGACAATGAGCAGTTCTTC. This translates into CASSLDRPGLAGDNEQFF.

The V call is TRBV5-4, the J call TRBJ2-3; TRBD1 matches 9 bases. Germline V lookup: CDR1 SGHNT, CDR2 YYREEE (reference sequence). Trimming removed 3 bases from V and 6 bases from J; junction bases left unmatched: 11. The CDR3 extends over 16 amino acids. The CDR3 DNA reads as TGTGCCAGCAGCTCCCTGGTGGGGACAGGGCTGGATACGCAGTATTTT. This gives the protein CASSSLVGTGLDTQYF.